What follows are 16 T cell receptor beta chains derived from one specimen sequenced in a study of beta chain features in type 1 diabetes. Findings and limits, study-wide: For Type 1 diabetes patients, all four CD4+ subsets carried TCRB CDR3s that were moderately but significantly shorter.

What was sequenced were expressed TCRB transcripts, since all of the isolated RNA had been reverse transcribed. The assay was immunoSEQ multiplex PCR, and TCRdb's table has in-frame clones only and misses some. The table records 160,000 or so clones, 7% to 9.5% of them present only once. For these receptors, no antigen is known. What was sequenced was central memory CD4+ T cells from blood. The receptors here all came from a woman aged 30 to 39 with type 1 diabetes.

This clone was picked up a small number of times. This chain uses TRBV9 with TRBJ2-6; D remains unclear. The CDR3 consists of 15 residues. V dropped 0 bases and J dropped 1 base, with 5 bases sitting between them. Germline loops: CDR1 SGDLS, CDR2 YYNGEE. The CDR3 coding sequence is TGTGCCAGCAGCGTAGCCGGTTCTGGGGCCAACGTCCTGACTTTC. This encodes CASSVAGSGANVLTF.

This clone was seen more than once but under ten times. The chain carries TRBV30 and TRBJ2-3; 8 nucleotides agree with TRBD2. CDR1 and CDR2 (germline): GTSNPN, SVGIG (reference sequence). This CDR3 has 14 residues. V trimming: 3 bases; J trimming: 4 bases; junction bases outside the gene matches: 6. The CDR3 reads CAWSLGLAADTQYF. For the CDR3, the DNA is TGTGCCTGGAGCCTAGGACTAGCCGCAGATACGCAGTATTTT.

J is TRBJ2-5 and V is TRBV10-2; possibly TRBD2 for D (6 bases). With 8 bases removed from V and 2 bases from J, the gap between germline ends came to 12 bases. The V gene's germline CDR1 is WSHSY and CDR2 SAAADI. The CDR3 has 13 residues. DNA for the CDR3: TGCGCCAGCCGCATGGGGGGTCAAGAGACCCAGTACTTC. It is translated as CASRMGGQETQYF.

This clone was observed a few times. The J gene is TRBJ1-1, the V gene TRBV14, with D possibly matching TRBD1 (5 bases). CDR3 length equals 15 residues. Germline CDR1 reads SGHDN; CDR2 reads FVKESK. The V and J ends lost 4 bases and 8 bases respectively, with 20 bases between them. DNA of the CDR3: TGTGCCAGCAGCCCCCAGATAGTTCCTGGGGGGGAAGCTTTCTTT. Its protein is CASSPQIVPGGEAFF.

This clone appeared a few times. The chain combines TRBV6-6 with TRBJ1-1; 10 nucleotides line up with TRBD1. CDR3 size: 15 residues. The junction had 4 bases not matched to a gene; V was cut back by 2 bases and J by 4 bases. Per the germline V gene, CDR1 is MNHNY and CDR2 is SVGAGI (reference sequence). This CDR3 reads CASSYGDRGSTEAFF. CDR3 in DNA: TGTGCCAGCAGTTACGGGGACAGGGGTAGCACTGAAGCTTTCTTT.

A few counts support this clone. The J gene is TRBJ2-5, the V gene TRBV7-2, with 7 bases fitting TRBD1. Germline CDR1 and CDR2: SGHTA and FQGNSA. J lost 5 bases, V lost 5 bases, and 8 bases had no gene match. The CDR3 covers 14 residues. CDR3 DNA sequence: TGTGCCAGCAGCCAAGACAGGGCGGAGGAGACCCAGTACTTC. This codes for CASSQDRAEETQYF.

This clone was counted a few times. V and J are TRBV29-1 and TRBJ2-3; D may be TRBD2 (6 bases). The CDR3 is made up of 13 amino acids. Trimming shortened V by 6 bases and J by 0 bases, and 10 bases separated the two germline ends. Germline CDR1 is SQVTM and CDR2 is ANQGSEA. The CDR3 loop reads CSVLAESTDTQYF. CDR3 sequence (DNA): TGCAGCGTCTTAGCGGAGAGCACAGATACGCAGTATTTT.

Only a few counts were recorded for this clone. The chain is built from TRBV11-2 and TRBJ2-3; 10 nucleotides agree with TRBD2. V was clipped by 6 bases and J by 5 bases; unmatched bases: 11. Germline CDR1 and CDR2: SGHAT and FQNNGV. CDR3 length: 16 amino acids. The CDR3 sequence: CASSLTFSGRIDTQYF. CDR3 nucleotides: TGTGCCAGCAGTCTGACCTTTAGCGGGAGGATAGATACGCAGTATTTT.

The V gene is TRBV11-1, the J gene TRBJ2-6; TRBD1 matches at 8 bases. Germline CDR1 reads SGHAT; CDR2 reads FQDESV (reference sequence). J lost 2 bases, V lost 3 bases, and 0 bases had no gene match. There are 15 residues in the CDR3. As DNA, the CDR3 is TGTGCCAGCAGCTTGACAGGGGCTGGGGCCAACGTCCTGACTTTC. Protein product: CASSLTGAGANVLTF.

The CDR3 nucleotides read TGTGCCAGCAGCCCGATAGGCGGCTTATACAATGAGCAGTTCTTC. Translating it yields CASSPIGGLYNEQFF. The chain links TRBV7-9 to TRBJ2-1; D uncertain. Germline V gene sequence: CDR1 SEHNR, CDR2 FQNEAQ (reference sequence). The CDR3 spans 15 residues. V was trimmed by 5 bases and J by 4 bases, leaving 15 bases between them.

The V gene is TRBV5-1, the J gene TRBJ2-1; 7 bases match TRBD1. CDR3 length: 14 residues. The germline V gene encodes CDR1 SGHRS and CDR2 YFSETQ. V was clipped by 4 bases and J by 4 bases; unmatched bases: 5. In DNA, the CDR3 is TGCGCCAGCAGCACCGGGGACAGATACAATGAGCAGTTCTTC. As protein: CASSTGDRYNEQFF.

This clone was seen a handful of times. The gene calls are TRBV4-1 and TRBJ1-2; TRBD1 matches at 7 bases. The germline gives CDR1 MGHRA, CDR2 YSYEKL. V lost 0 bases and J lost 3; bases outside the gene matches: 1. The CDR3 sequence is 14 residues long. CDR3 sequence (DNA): TGCGCCAGCAGCCAAGATGGACAGGACTATGGCTACACCTTC. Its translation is CASSQDGQDYGYTF.

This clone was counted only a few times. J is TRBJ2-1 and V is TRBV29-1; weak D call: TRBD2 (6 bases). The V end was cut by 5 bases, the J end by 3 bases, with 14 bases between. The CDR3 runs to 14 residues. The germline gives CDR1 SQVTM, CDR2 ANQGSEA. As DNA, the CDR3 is TGCAGCGTTACCCTAGCGACACGCTACAATGAGCAGTTCTTC. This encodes CSVTLATRYNEQFF.

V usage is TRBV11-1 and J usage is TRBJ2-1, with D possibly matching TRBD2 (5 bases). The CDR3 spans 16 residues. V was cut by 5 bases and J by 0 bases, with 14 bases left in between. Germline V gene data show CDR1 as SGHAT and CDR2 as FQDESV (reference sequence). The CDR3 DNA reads TGTGCCAGCAGCCCTCCGAGCGGTAGCTCCTACAATGAGCAGTTCTTC. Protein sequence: CASSPPSGSSYNEQFF.

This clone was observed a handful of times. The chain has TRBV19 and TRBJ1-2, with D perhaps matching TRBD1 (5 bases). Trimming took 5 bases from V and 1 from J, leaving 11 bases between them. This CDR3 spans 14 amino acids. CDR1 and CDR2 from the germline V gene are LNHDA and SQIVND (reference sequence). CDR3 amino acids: CASSAGRNNYGYTF. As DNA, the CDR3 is TGTGCCAGTAGTGCGGGACGGAATAACTATGGCTACACCTTC.

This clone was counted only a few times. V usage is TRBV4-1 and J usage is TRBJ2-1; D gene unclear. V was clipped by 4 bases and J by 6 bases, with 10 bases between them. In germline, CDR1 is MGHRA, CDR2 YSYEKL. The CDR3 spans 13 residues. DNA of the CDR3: TGCGCCAGCAGCCTACCGCCCAGCAATGAGCAGTTCTTC. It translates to CASSLPPSNEQFF.